This T cell receptor beta chain was identified during a study of control samples from healthy donors and cancer patients. Sequenced by immunoSEQ multiplex PCR; TCRdb stores in-frame clones only, minus some. There are 100,000 or so clones in the sample; almost 85% occur only once, and over 7.5% lies in the top ten. This sequence originates from a woman aged 60 to 75 in good health. The sequencing sample was made of blood.

CDR3 DNA: TGCGCCAGCAGTGAAGGTCTGATCTATGGCTACACCTTC. This sequence encodes CASSEGLIYGYTF. The V call is TRBV10-2, the J call TRBJ1-2; no clear D gene. With 3 bases removed from V and 4 bases from J, the gap between germline ends came to 9 bases. The CDR3 contains 13 residues. The germline V gene encodes CDR1 WSHSY and CDR2 SAAADI.